This T cell receptor (beta chain) emerged from a study of pediatric ulcerative colitis. Study-level results: Repertoires came from total lymphocyte DNA, not specific subsets. Compared with controls, ulcerative colitis showed greater blood-rectum clone sharing.

Using immunoSEQ multiplex PCR, the repertoire was profiled, and TCRdb retains in-frame clones only, with some absent. The sample lists about 16,000 clones, over 65% occurring once. During colonoscopy, one to two rectal pinch biopsies were collected. A word on this clone: Its antigen remains unknown.

This CDR3 has 14 amino acids. Between the trimmed V and J ends, which lost 8 bases and 2 bases, there was a span of 16 bases. Sequenced material: gut tissue. The TCR sequence derives from a boy between 10 and 17 years old with moderate ulcerative colitis. The chain combines TRBV23-1 with TRBJ2-7, with D uncertain. TRBV23-1 is an ORF, with its function uncertain. CDR3 sequence (DNA): TGCGCCAGCTGGCAGGCATTCCGCACCTACGAGCAGTACTTC. Protein product: CASWQAFRTYEQYF.